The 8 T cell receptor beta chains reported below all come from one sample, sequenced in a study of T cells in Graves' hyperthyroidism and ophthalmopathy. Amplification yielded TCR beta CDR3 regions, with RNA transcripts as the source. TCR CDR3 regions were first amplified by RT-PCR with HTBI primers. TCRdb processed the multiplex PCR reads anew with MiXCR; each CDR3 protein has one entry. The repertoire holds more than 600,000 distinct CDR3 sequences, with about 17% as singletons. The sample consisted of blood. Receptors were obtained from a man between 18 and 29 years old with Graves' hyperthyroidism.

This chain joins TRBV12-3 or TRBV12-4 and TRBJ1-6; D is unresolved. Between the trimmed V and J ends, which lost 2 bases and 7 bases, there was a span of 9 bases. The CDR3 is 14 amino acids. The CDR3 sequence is CASSLWQSNSPLHF. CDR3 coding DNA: TGTGCCAGCAGTTTATGGCAATCGAATTCACCCCTCCACTTT.

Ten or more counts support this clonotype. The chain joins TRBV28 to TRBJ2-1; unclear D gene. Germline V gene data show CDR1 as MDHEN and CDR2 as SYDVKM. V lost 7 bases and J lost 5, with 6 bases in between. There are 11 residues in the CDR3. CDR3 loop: CASTVNNEQFF. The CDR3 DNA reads TGTGCCAGCACGGTCAACAATGAGCAGTTCTTC.

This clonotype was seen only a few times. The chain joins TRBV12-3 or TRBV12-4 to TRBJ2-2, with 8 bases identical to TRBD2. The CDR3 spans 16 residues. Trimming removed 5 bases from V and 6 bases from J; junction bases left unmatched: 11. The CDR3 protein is CASSRLAGIVPGELFF. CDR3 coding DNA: TGTGCCAGCAGTCGCTTAGCGGGAATTGTTCCCGGGGAGCTGTTTTTT.

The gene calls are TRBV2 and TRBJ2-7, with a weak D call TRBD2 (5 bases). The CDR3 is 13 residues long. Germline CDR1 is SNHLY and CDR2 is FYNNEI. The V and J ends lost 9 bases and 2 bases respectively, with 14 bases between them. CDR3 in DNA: TGTGCCAGTTGGAAGGGAGTCCCCTACGAGCAGTACTTC. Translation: CASWKGVPYEQYF.

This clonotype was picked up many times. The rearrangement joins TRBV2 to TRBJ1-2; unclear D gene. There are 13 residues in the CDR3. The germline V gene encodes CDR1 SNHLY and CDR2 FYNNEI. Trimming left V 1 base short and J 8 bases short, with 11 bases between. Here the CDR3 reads CASSEGSGWGYTF. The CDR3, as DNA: TGTGCCAGCAGTGAAGGATCGGGGTGGGGCTACACCTTC.

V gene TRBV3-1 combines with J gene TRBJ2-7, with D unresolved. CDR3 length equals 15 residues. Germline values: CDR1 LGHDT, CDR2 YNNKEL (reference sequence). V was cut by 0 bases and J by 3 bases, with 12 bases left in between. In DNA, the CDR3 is TGTGCCAGCAGCCAAGACTGGGCAGCGAGCTACGAGCAGTACTTC. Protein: CASSQDWAASYEQYF.

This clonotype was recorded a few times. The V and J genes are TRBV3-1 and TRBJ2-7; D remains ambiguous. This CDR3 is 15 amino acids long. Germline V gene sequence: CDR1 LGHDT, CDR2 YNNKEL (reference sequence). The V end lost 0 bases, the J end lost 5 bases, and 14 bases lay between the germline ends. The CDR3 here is CASSQDALGINEQYF. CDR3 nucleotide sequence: TGTGCCAGCAGCCAAGATGCTCTGGGTATCAACGAGCAGTACTTC.

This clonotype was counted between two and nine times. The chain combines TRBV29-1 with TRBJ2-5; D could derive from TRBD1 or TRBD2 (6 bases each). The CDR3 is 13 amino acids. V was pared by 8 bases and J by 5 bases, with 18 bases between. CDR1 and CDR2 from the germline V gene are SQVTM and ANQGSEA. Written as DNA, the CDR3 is TGCAGCACCACAAGTGGAGGGGGGGAGACCCAGTACTTC. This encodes CSTTSGGGETQYF. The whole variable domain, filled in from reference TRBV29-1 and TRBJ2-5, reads SAVISQKPSRDICQRGTSLTIQCQVDSQVTMMFWYRQQPGQSLTLIATANQGSEATYESGFVIDKFPISRPNLTFSTLTVSNMSPEDSSIYLCSTTSGGGETQYFGPGTRLLVL.